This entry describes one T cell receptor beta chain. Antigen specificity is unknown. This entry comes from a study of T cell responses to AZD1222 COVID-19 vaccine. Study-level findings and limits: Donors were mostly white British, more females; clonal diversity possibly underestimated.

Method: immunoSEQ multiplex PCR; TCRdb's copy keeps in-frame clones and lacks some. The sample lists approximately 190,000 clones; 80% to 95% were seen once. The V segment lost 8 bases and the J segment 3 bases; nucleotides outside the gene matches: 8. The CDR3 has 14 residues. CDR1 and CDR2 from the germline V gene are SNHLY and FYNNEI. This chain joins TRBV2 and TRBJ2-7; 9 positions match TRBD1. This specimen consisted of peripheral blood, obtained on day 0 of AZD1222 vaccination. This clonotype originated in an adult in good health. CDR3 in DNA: TGTGCCAGCGATTCGGGACAGGGACTCTACGAGCAGTACTTC. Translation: CASDSGQGLYEQYF.